Below, 26 T cell receptor beta chains from the same sample are listed, as sequenced in a study of intratumoral heterogeneity in liver cancer. The repertoire was sequenced with immunoSEQ multiplex PCR; TCRdb's copy has only in-frame clones and lacks some. The data hold tens of thousands of clones, with 73% observed a single time. This specimen was tumor-adjacent normal tissue, taken before any cancer treatment. These TCRs come from a woman between 65 and 79 years old with hepatocellular carcinoma.

This clone counts as medium-sized. V and J are TRBV27 and TRBJ2-7, with D uncertain. Germline loops: CDR1 MNHEY, CDR2 SMNVEV (reference sequence). This CDR3 is 13 amino acids long. Between the trimmed V and J ends, which lost 3 bases and 1 base, there was a span of 7 bases. The chain's CDR3 is CASSLGLSYEQYF. The CDR3 DNA reads TGTGCCAGCAGTTTGGGTCTTTCCTACGAGCAGTACTTC.

The chain joins TRBV30 to TRBJ1-6; tentatively, D is TRBD1 (5 bases). This CDR3 region has 14 residues. Germline CDR1 GTSNPN, CDR2 SVGIG (reference sequence). Deletions cut 5 bases from V and 4 bases from J, with 12 bases between. CDR3 sequence: CAWARDRYNSPLHF. The CDR3 DNA is TGTGCCTGGGCCCGGGACCGATATAATTCACCCCTCCACTTT.

The chain uses TRBV19 and TRBJ2-7; D uncertain. The V end lost 7 bases, the J end lost 4 bases, and 2 bases lay between the germline ends. CDR1 LNHDA and CDR2 SQIVND come from the germline V gene (reference sequence). The CDR3 runs to 9 residues. In nucleotides, the CDR3 is TGTGCCAGTAAATACGAGCAGTACTTC. Translated, it gives CASKYEQYF.

The V gene is TRBV19, the J gene TRBJ2-1; no reliable D call. Trimming took 6 bases from V and 10 from J, leaving 19 bases between them. Germline assignment: CDR1 LNHDA and CDR2 SQIVND (reference sequence). This CDR3 region has 14 residues. The CDR3 region has the DNA TGTGCCAGTAGCTCAATGGCCCCGGATGGAGAGCAGTTCTTC. It translates to CASSSMAPDGEQFF.

The table lists this clone with a count of one. The chain recombines TRBV28 with TRBJ2-7; D is ambiguous. The CDR3 spans 15 residues. V lost 2 bases and J 2 bases, leaving 13 bases between the germline ends. CDR1 and CDR2 (germline): MDHEN, SYDVKM. Here the CDR3 reads CASSLGRNPPYEQYF. The DNA for the CDR3 is TGTGCCAGCAGTTTAGGGCGAAACCCCCCCTACGAGCAGTACTTC.

This chain connects TRBV5-1 to TRBJ1-5, with TRBD1 as a possible D gene (6 bases). V lost 4 bases and J lost 7, with 18 bases in between. CDR3 size: 15 residues. The V gene's germline CDR1 is SGHRS and CDR2 YFSETQ. DNA of the CDR3: TGCGCCAGCAGCCTCGACGGGGGCGCCTACCAGCCCCAGCATTTT. Its translation is CASSLDGGAYQPQHF.

This clone was picked up a small number of times. CDR3 loop: CASSSAGGLPNTEAFF. In DNA form, the CDR3 reads TGTGCCAGCAGTTCCGCCGGCGGGCTTCCTAACACTGAAGCTTTCTTT. The chain joins TRBV7-3 to TRBJ1-1, with D unresolved. Between the trimmed V and J ends, which lost 6 bases and 2 bases, there was a span of 19 bases. Germline V gene sequence: CDR1 SGHTA, CDR2 FQGTGA. There are 16 residues in the CDR3.

There are a few counts of this clone. The V call is TRBV19, the J call TRBJ2-4; tentative D call: TRBD2 (5 bases). Germline V gene lookup returns CDR1 LNHDA and CDR2 SQIVND (reference sequence). The V gene lost 5 bases and the J gene lost 0 bases, with 17 bases spanning the gap. This CDR3 comprises 17 residues. The CDR3 nucleotides are TGTGCCAGTAGTCAAACTCTGAGCGGCCTAGCCAAAAACATTCAGTACTTC. Its translation is CASSQTLSGLAKNIQYF.

The V and J genes are TRBV9 and TRBJ1-1; TRBD1 agrees at 8 bases. The CDR3 runs to 18 residues. The V gene's germline CDR1 is SGDLS and CDR2 YYNGEE. The ends lost 1 base at V and 2 bases at J; junction bases unmatched: 13. CDR3 DNA: TGTGCCAGCAGCGTATCATCGGACAGGGTAGGAATAAACACTGAAGCTTTCTTT. Its translation is CASSVSSDRVGINTEAFF.

The J gene is TRBJ2-7, the V gene TRBV6-5; 7 nucleotides align to TRBD1. V was pared by 6 bases and J by 6 bases, with 11 bases of the junction left unmatched. Germline V gene data show CDR1 as MNHEY and CDR2 as SVGAGI. There are 14 residues in the CDR3. CDR3 nucleotides: TGTGCCAGCAGACCTACAGGGGATGCGCGCGAGCAGTACTTC. This translates into CASRPTGDAREQYF.

The rearrangement joins TRBV2 to TRBJ2-7, with 7 bases matching TRBD2. Per germline, CDR1 SNHLY and CDR2 FYNNEI. CDR3 length: 15 residues. After removal of 6 bases from V and 2 bases from J, the junction contained 10 bases not matched to a gene. CDR3 sequence: CASSASGLNTYEQYF. The CDR3 coding sequence is TGTGCCAGCAGCGCTAGCGGCCTTAATACCTACGAGCAGTACTTC.

The rearrangement links TRBV3-1 (or the pseudogene TRBV3-2) to TRBJ2-2; possibly TRBD2 for D (5 bases). The CDR3 spans 16 residues. Germline loops: CDR1 LGHDT, CDR2 YNNKEL (reference sequence). With 3 bases removed from V and 4 bases from J, the gap between germline ends came to 15 bases. The CDR3 sequence is CASSHGGAVVTGELFF. In DNA form, the CDR3 reads TGTGCCAGCAGCCATGGAGGAGCGGTAGTCACCGGGGAGCTGTTTTTT.

Sample share makes this clone medium-sized (0.01 to 0.1%). The same CDR3 is also encoded by other DNA sequences in this sample. The CDR3 coding sequence is TGCGCCAGCAGTGAGAGCGGGACCGATGAGCAGTTCTTC. The encoded protein is CASSESGTDEQFF. The chain employs TRBV5-1 and TRBJ2-1, with 7 positions matching TRBD2. The CDR3 totals 13 residues. Germline V gives CDR1 SGHRS, CDR2 YFSETQ. Unmatched junction bases numbered 7, after V lost 5 bases and J lost 8 bases.

This chain uses TRBV29-1 with TRBJ2-1, with 7 bases that match TRBD2. Germline trimming cut 5 bases from V and 2 bases from J; bases unmatched to any gene: 6. The CDR3 covers 14 residues. CDR1 SQVTM and CDR2 ANQGSEA come from the germline V gene. The CDR3 bases are TGCAGCGTTCCCGGGGAGGGCACCTACAATGAGCAGTTCTTC. Translated, it gives CSVPGEGTYNEQFF.

The rearrangement links TRBV2 to TRBJ2-7; perhaps TRBD1 as D (6 bases). Germline values: CDR1 SNHLY, CDR2 FYNNEI. Deletions cut 4 bases from V and 6 bases from J, with 16 bases between. CDR3 size: 14 residues. CDR3 protein: CASSGQDSSSEQYF. The DNA of the CDR3 is TGTGCCAGCAGTGGACAGGACAGTTCGTCCGAGCAGTACTTC.

The rearrangement uses TRBV30 and TRBJ2-7; D assignment may be TRBD1 or TRBD2 (5 bases each). The germline V and J ends were trimmed by 2 bases and 1 base, with 15 bases remaining between them. The CDR3 is 15 amino acids. The germline gives CDR1 GTSNPN, CDR2 SVGIG (reference sequence). The CDR3 loop is CAWSIAGAVSYEQYF. As DNA, the CDR3 is TGTGCCTGGAGTATCGCCGGGGCCGTTTCCTACGAGCAGTACTTC.

The chain carries TRBV9 and TRBJ2-1; no definite D call. Germline V gives CDR1 SGDLS, CDR2 YYNGEE. V was clipped by 2 bases and J by 7 bases, with 13 bases between them. The CDR3 loop spans 14 amino acids. The CDR3, as DNA: TGTGCCAGCAGCGTCCGGCCCTCCGGGAATGAGCAGTTCTTC. It yields the protein CASSVRPSGNEQFF.

The J gene is TRBJ2-1, the V gene TRBV5-5; D is uncertain. CDR3 length: 17 amino acids. V was pared by 4 bases and J by 4 bases, with 21 bases between. CDR1 is SGHKS, CDR2 YYEKEE, per germline (reference sequence). The CDR3 DNA reads as TGTGCCAGCAGCCCCCTGGCGTCGGCTCATCTATACAATGAGCAGTTCTTC. Its protein is CASSPLASAHLYNEQFF.

A single count supports this clone. The V call is TRBV4-2, the J call TRBJ1-2; TRBD1 aligns across 7 bases. After removal of 2 bases from V and 2 bases from J, the junction contained 5 bases not matched to a gene. There are 15 residues in the CDR3. Germline V CDR1 and CDR2: LGHNA, YNFKEQ. The CDR3 reads CASSQPSTGNYGYTF. CDR3 DNA: TGTGCCAGCAGCCAACCCTCGACAGGGAACTATGGCTACACCTTC.

This chain joins TRBV4-1 and TRBJ2-3, with 10 bases lining up with TRBD2. The trim removed 3 bases at V and 3 bases at J, leaving 15 bases unmatched. The CDR3 consists of 19 residues. Germline values: CDR1 MGHRA, CDR2 YSYEKL. Here the CDR3 DNA reads TGCGCCAGCAGCCATTGGGCGGGAGAAGCGGGAGGGACGACAGATACGCAGTATTTT. This encodes CASSHWAGEAGGTTDTQYF.

The chain couples TRBV2 to TRBJ2-5; D gene uncertain. This CDR3 comprises 12 residues. V lost 3 bases, J lost 7 bases, and 9 bases lay in between. In germline, CDR1 is SNHLY, CDR2 FYNNEI. The CDR3 bases are TGTGCCAGCAGTGATGCCGGCGGGACCCAGTACTTC. As protein: CASSDAGGTQYF.

The gene calls are TRBV29-1 and TRBJ2-3, with 7 bases fitting TRBD2. The CDR3 totals 13 residues. V gave up 5 bases and J gave up 0 bases; unmatched junction bases: 2. The germline V gene encodes CDR1 SQVTM and CDR2 ANQGSEA. The CDR3 sequence: CSVTSASTDTQYF. The CDR3 region has the DNA TGCAGCGTTACTAGCGCTAGCACAGATACGCAGTATTTT.

The V and J genes are TRBV23-1 and TRBJ1-2; no reliable D call. TRBV23-1 is placed among ORFs of uncertain function. CDR3 size: 10 residues. V was trimmed by 3 bases and J by 6 bases, leaving 2 bases between them. CDR3 protein: CASSHNGYTF. CDR3 nucleotide sequence: TGCGCCAGCAGTCATAATGGCTACACCTTC.

J is TRBJ1-1 and V is TRBV4-1; 12 positions agree with TRBD1. Germline CDR1 and CDR2: MGHRA and YSYEKL. The CDR3 extends over 21 amino acids. Unmatched junction bases numbered 17, after V lost 0 bases and J lost 3 bases. The CDR3 here is CASSQDREGDRGHEEDTEAFF. The CDR3 region has the DNA TGCGCCAGCAGCCAAGATCGGGAGGGGGACAGGGGGCATGAGGAGGACACTGAAGCTTTCTTT.

Written as DNA, the CDR3 is TGTGCCAGCAGTCCATCGGGGTACACAGATACGCAGTATTTT. Amino acids: CASSPSGYTDTQYF. J is TRBJ2-3 and V is TRBV28; tentative D call: TRBD2 (5 bases). Germline CDR1 and CDR2: MDHEN and SYDVKM. V shed 5 bases and J shed 2 bases, with 11 bases lying between them. CDR3 length equals 14 residues.

About this clone: Other nucleotide sequences in the sample specify the same CDR3. V gene TRBV10-1 combines with J gene TRBJ1-3; D is unclear. The CDR3 runs 15 residues. CDR1 is WNHNN and CDR2 is SYGVQD in the germline V gene (reference sequence). V was cut by 6 bases and J by 0 bases, with 12 bases left in between. The CDR3 bases are TGCGCCAGCAGCCCCGGGGATTCCTCTGGAAACACCATATATTTT. Its translation: CASSPGDSSGNTIYF.